The present T cell receptor beta chain was sequenced within a study of blood T cell repertoires in COVID-19. About the study: There were acute and convalescent COVID-19 samples, and they came from the United States, Italy and Spain. PBMCs, B-cell-depleted T cells, or T cells provided the cDNA or gDNA that made up the material.

This CDR3 contains 16 residues. Germline CDR1 SGHVS, CDR2 FQNEAQ. The V and J ends lost 3 bases and 5 bases, in that order; junction bases with no gene match: 12. Original methodology: For nucleated cells, counts were estimated from reference gene primer amplification. Only in-frame clones appear in the TCRdb table, and some are missing; sequencing was by immunoSEQ multiplex PCR. V and J calls and clone size come straight from that table; D and trimming were deduced from the DNA. The sample has some 74,000 clones, approximately 79% seen once. Specimen: peripheral blood. The V gene is TRBV7-8, the J gene TRBJ1-1; 7 nucleotides line up with TRBD1. The clonotype was recovered from a man between 65 and 85 years old with active or convalescent COVID-19. This CDR3 reads CASSLQGGRVSTEAFF. The DNA for the CDR3 is TGTGCCAGCAGCTTGCAAGGGGGCAGGGTCTCGACTGAAGCTTTCTTT.